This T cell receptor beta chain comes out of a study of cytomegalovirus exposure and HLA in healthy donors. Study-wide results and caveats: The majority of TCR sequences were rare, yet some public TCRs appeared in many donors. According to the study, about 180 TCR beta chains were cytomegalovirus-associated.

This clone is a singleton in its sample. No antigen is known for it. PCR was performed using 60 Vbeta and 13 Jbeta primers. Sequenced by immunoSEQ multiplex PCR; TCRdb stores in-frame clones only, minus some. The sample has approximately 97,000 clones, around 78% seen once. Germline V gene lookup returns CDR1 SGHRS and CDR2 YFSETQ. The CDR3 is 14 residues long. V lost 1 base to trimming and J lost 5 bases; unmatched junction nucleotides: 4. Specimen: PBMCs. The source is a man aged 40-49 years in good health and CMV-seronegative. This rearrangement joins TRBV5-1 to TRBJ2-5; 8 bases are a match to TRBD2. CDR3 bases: TGCGCCAGCAGCTTGATTCGGGAGGGCGAGACCCAGTACTTC. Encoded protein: CASSLIREGETQYF.